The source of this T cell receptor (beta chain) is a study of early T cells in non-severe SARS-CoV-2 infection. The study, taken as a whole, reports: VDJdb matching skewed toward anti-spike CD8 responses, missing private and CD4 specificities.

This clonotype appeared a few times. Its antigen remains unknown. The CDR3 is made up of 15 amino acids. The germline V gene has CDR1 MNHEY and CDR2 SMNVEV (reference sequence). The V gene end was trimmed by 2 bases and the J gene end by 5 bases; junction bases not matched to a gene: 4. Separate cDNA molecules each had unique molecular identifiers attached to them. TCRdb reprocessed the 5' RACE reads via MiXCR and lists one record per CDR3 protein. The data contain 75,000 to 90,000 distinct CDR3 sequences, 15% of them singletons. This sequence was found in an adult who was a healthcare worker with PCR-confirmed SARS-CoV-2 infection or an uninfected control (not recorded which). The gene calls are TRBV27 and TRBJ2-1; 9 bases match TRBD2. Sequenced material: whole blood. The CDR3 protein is CASSLTAGGHNEQFF. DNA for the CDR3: TGTGCCAGCAGTTTAACAGCGGGAGGACACAATGAGCAGTTCTTC.